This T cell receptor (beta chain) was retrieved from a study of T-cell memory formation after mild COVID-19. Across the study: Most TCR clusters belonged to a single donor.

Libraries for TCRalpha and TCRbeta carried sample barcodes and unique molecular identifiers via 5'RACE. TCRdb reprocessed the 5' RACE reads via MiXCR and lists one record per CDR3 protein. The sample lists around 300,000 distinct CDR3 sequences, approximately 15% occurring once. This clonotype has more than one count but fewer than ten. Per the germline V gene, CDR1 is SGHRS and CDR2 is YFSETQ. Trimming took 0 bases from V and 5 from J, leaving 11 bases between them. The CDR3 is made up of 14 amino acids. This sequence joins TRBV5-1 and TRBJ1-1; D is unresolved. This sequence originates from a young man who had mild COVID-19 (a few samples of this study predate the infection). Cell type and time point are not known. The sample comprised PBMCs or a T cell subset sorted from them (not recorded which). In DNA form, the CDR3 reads TGCGCCAGCAGCTTGGAGTATGGGAATACTGAAGCTTTCTTT. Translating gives CASSLEYGNTEAFF.